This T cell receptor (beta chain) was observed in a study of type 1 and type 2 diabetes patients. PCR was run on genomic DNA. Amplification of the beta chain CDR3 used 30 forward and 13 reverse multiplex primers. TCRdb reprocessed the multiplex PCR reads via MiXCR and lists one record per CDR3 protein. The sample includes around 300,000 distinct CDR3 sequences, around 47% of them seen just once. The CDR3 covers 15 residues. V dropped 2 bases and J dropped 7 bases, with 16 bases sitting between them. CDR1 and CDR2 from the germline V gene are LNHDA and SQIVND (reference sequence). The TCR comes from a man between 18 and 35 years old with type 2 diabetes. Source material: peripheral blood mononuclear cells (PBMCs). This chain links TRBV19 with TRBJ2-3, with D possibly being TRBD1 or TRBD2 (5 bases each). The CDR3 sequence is CASSIFGAEGNTQYF. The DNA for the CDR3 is TGTGCCAGTAGTATATTCGGGGCCGAGGGGAATACGCAGTATTTT.